A single sample is the source of the 23 T cell receptor beta chains below, sequenced in a study of T cell clonotyping in hematopoietic cell transplantation. Generated by immunoSEQ multiplex PCR, the TCRdb table keeps only in-frame clones and is missing some. Among about 5,900 clones listed, 65% to 85% were seen once. The sequences come from PBMCs, collected 100 days after allogeneic stem cell transplant. These receptors were collected from a female patient in her 30s who had an allogeneic stem cell transplant, so the T cells may come from the graft donor. Some clones in this sample may be carry-over from other donors' samples.

The rearrangement joins TRBV6-5 to TRBJ1-6; no reliable D call. Trimming took off 0 bases at V and 5 bases at J, with 8 bases between the two ends. CDR1 is MNHEY, CDR2 SVGAGI, per germline. This CDR3 has 15 residues. CDR3 nucleotides: TGTGCCAGCAGTTACTCTTCCAGCAATAATTCACCCCTCCACTTT. Protein sequence: CASSYSSSNNSPLHF.

The chain has TRBV6-5 and TRBJ2-7, with 11 nucleotides matching TRBD1. Looked up from germline, CDR1 is MNHEY and CDR2 is SVGAGI. This CDR3 region has 15 residues. Trimming cost V 2 bases and J 2 bases; bases outside gene matches: 2. CDR3: CASSYPGQGAYEQYF. In DNA, the CDR3 is TGTGCCAGCAGTTACCCGGGACAGGGGGCCTACGAGCAGTACTTC.

V is TRBV2 and J is TRBJ1-2, with 7 bases fitting TRBD1. This CDR3 has 14 residues. Germline V gene lookup returns CDR1 SNHLY and CDR2 FYNNEI. With V trimmed by 2 bases and J by 2 bases, 2 bases remained unmatched. CDR3: CASSERRGNYGYTF. The CDR3 DNA sequence: TGTGCCAGCAGTGAACGCAGGGGGAACTATGGCTACACCTTC.

The chain uses TRBV7-9 and TRBJ2-5, with 7 bases matching TRBD2. Per the germline V gene, CDR1 is SEHNR and CDR2 is FQNEAQ (reference sequence). V lost 8 bases, J lost 4 bases, and 10 bases stayed unmatched. CDR3 size: 14 residues. The CDR3 nucleotides read TGTGCCAGCGATAGGGCTAGCGGATCAGAGACCCAGTACTTC. Translation gives CASDRASGSETQYF.

The V and J genes are TRBV29-1 and TRBJ2-7; the D gene is possibly TRBD1 (5 bases). The germline gives CDR1 SQVTM, CDR2 ANQGSEA. The CDR3 consists of 13 residues. V was trimmed by 4 bases and J by 7 bases, leaving 17 bases between them. CDR3 nucleotide sequence: TGCAGCGTTGCAGGGATTGGCGGAACTGAGCAGTACTTC. Translating it yields CSVAGIGGTEQYF.

Only one count was recorded for this clone. The chain carries TRBV11-2 and TRBJ2-5; D perhaps matches TRBD2 (6 bases). Germline V gene data show CDR1 as SGHAT and CDR2 as FQNNGV. The CDR3 is made up of 14 amino acids. V was pared by 5 bases and J by 2 bases, with 12 bases between. CDR3 DNA sequence: TGTGCCAGCAGCCTACGGGGGATTCAAGAGACCCAGTACTTC. Amino acids: CASSLRGIQETQYF.

This chain connects TRBV19 to TRBJ1-1, with a possible D match to TRBD1 (5 bases). V lost 1 base and J 10 bases, leaving 19 bases between the germline ends. Germline loops: CDR1 LNHDA, CDR2 SQIVND (reference sequence). The CDR3 sequence is 15 residues long. The CDR3 region has the DNA TGTGCCAGTAGTATAGGAGTACAGGCGAGTAGTGGAGCTTTCTTT. This gives the protein CASSIGVQASSGAFF.

CDR3 region: CASSIVGTVPGSGNTIYF. Written as DNA, the CDR3 is TGTGCCAGCAGCATTGTCGGTACAGTCCCTGGCTCTGGAAACACCATATATTTT. This rearrangement joins TRBV21-1 to TRBJ1-3; the table gives TRBD1 as D, unverified against the DNA. TRBV21-1 is labeled a pseudogene. The length of the CDR3 is 18 residues.

The genes are TRBV6-6 and TRBJ1-2, with TRBD1 identical over 8 bases. The CDR3 length is 13 residues. Germline CDR1 MNHNY, CDR2 SVGAGI (reference sequence). V lost 5 bases to trimming and J lost 6 bases; unmatched junction nucleotides: 5. CDR3 sequence: CASSPGGADGYTF. The CDR3 bases are TGTGCCAGCAGTCCAGGGGGCGCGGATGGCTACACCTTC.

The CDR3 loop reads CASSDSPYEQYF. The DNA for the CDR3 is TGTGCCTCCTCGGACAGTCCGTACGAGCAGTACTTC. V and J are TRBV2 and TRBJ2-7; D is perhaps TRBD1 (6 bases). The CDR3 is made up of 12 amino acids. Trimming stripped 11 bases from V and 4 bases from J, with 15 bases between. Germline V lookup: CDR1 SNHLY, CDR2 FYNNEI.

As to this clone: Only one base separates this from a far larger clonotype, so it likely reflects a read error. The chain links TRBV1 to TRBJ2-3; TRBD1 is the table's D call and was not checked against the DNA. TRBV1 constitutes a pseudogene. The CDR3 has 14 amino acids. The DNA of the CDR3 is TGCACCAGCAGCCAAGATCAACCAGGCGATACGCAGTATTTT. It is translated as CTSSQDQPGDTQYF.

A single count supports this clone. The V and J genes are TRBV9 and TRBJ2-2; 9 nucleotides match TRBD1. J gave up 5 bases and V 4 bases, and 6 bases lay outside the gene matches. CDR3 length: 15 residues. The germline V gene encodes CDR1 SGDLS and CDR2 YYNGEE. Here the CDR3 DNA reads TGTGCCAGCAGCATTAACAGGGGGCTGACCGGGGAGCTGTTTTTT. It is translated as CASSINRGLTGELFF.

The chain couples TRBV30 to TRBJ1-5; maybe TRBD1 (5 bases). This CDR3 is built from 15 residues. V was cut by 0 bases and J by 0 bases, with 9 bases left in between. Germline V gene sequence: CDR1 GTSNPN, CDR2 SVGIG (reference sequence). The CDR3 is CAWSVGAHSNQPQHF. CDR3 DNA sequence: TGTGCCTGGAGTGTTGGGGCTCATAGCAATCAGCCCCAGCATTTT.

This clone has only a few counts. V and J are TRBV6-5 and TRBJ2-7; the match to TRBD2 covers 8 bases. This CDR3 is 11 amino acids long. The V gene's germline CDR1 is MNHEY and CDR2 SVGAGI. The ends lost 10 bases at V and 4 bases at J; junction bases unmatched: 3. CDR3 sequence: CATGGGYEQYF. The CDR3 coding sequence is TGTGCCACCGGGGGGGGTTACGAGCAGTACTTC.

In this sample, this clone turned up once. The chain employs TRBV2 and TRBJ1-2; D is undetermined. The CDR3 is made up of 15 amino acids. The V and J ends lost 7 bases and 0 bases respectively, with 15 bases between them. Germline lookup yields CDR1 SNHLY and CDR2 FYNNEI. CDR3 region: CASTMDGSPNYGYTF. The CDR3 bases are TGTGCCAGCACCATGGACGGGAGCCCTAACTATGGCTACACCTTC.

The table lists this clone with a few counts. The chain recombines TRBV6-1 with TRBJ2-7, with 7 bases matching TRBD1. The germline CDR1 and CDR2 sequences are MNHNS and SASEGT. The CDR3 covers 14 residues. J was trimmed by 2 bases and V by 3 bases; bases with no gene match: 4. The CDR3 DNA follows: TGTGCCAGCAGTGAGACAGGGTATCCCTACGAGCAGTACTTC. It yields the protein CASSETGYPYEQYF.

The CDR3 nucleotides are TGTGCCAGCAGGGGGGACAGGGGTTACACCGGGGAGCTGTTTTTT. It encodes CASRGDRGYTGELFF. The V call is TRBV7-2, the J call TRBJ2-2, with 10 bases aligning to TRBD1. Germline values: CDR1 SGHTA, CDR2 FQGNSA. After removal of 6 bases from V and 3 bases from J, the junction contained 4 bases not matched to a gene. The CDR3 extends over 15 amino acids.

CDR3 protein: CASSRGGAHGDTQYF. CDR3 DNA: TGCGCCAGCAGCCGGGGGGGAGCGCACGGAGATACGCAGTATTTT. The gene calls are TRBV5-1 and TRBJ2-3, with 8 bases matching TRBD2. The junction had 9 bases not matched to a gene; V was cut back by 4 bases and J by 5 bases. This CDR3 region has 15 residues. CDR1 is SGHRS and CDR2 is YFSETQ in the germline V gene. The variable domain in full, with the rest retrieved from reference TRBV5-1 and TRBJ2-3, is KAGVTQTPRYLIKTRGQQVTLSCSPISGHRSVSWYQQTPGQGLQFLFEYFSETQRNKGNFPGRFSGRQFSNSRSEMNVSTLELGDSALYLCASSRGGAHGDTQYFGPGTRLTVL.

The chain combines TRBV10-1 with TRBJ2-1; 10 bases line up with TRBD2. CDR1 is WNHNN, CDR2 SYGVQD, per germline (reference sequence). Trimming removed 6 bases from V and 6 bases from J; junction bases left unmatched: 2. The CDR3 consists of 13 residues. The CDR3 nucleotides read TGCGCCAGCAGAGCGGGGGGGGGCAATGAGCAGTTCTTC. Translating gives CASRAGGGNEQFF.

The chain uses TRBV14 and TRBJ1-2, with unresolved D. The V end lost 4 bases, the J end lost 7 bases, and 16 bases lay between the germline ends. Germline CDR1 is SGHDN and CDR2 is FVKESK. The CDR3 consists of 14 residues. The CDR3 DNA is TGTGCCAGCAGCCTATCCCCCGGGCTACGTGGCTACACCTTC. It encodes CASSLSPGLRGYTF.

This clone ranks as medium-sized. The chain joins TRBV19 to TRBJ1-2; unclear D gene. CDR1 and CDR2 (germline): LNHDA, SQIVND (reference sequence). This CDR3 spans 12 amino acids. Trimming stripped 7 bases from V and 8 bases from J, with 14 bases between. The CDR3 DNA reads as TGTGCCAGTAATGACGGCGGGTTAGGCTACACCTTC. Amino acid sequence: CASNDGGLGYTF.

The J gene is TRBJ1-5, the V gene TRBV30, with D hard to call. Germline V gene sequence: CDR1 GTSNPN, CDR2 SVGIG (reference sequence). The CDR3 consists of 15 residues. Between the trimmed V and J ends, which lost 0 bases and 2 bases, there was a span of 11 bases. CDR3 nucleotides: TGTGCCTGGAGTGTAAGAGCGGCCGGCAATCAGCCCCAGCATTTT. It codes for CAWSVRAAGNQPQHF.

This sequence joins TRBV11-1 and TRBJ1-1, with a weak D call TRBD1 (5 bases). Trimming shortened V by 5 bases and J by 3 bases, and 13 bases separated the two germline ends. The V gene's germline CDR1 is SGHAT and CDR2 FQDESV (reference sequence). The CDR3 runs to 14 residues. The CDR3 loop is CASSRGRGDTEAFF. The CDR3 coding sequence is TGTGCCAGCAGCAGGGGAAGAGGTGACACTGAAGCTTTCTTT.